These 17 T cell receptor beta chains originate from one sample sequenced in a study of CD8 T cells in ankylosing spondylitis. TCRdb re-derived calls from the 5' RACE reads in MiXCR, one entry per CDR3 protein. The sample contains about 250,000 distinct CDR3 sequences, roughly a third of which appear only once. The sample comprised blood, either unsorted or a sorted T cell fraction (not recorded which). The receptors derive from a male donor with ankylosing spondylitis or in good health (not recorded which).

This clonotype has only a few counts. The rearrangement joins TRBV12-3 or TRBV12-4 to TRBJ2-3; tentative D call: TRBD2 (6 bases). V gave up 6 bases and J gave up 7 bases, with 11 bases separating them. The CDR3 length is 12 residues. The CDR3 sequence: CASSRGLNTQYF. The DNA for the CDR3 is TGTGCCAGCAGCCGGGGACTTAATACGCAGTATTTT.

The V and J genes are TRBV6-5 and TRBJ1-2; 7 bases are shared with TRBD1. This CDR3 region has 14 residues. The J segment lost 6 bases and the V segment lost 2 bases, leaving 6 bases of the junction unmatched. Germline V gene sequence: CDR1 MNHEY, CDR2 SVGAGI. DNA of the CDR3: TGTGCCAGCAGTTACCAGGGGGGTGGGGATGGCTACACCTTC. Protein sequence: CASSYQGGGDGYTF.

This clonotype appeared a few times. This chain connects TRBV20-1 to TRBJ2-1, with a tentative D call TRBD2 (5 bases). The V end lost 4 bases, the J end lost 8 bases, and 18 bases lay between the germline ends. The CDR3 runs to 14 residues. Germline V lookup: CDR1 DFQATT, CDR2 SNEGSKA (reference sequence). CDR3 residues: CSAKIDGGFDEQFF. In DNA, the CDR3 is TGCAGTGCTAAAATAGATGGAGGTTTCGATGAGCAGTTCTTC.

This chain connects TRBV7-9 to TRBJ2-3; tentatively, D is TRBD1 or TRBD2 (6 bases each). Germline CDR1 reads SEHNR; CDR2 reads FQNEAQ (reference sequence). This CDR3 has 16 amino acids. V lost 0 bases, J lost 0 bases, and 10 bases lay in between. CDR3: CASSLATGTSTDTQYF. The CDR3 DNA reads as TGTGCCAGCAGCTTAGCAACAGGGACTAGCACAGATACGCAGTATTTT.

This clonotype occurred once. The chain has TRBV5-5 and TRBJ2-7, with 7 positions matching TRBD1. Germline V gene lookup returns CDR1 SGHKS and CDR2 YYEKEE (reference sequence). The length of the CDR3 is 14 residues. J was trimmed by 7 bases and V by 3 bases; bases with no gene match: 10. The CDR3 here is CASSSLQGRGEQYF. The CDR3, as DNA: TGTGCCAGCAGCTCTTTACAGGGGAGAGGGGAGCAGTACTTC.

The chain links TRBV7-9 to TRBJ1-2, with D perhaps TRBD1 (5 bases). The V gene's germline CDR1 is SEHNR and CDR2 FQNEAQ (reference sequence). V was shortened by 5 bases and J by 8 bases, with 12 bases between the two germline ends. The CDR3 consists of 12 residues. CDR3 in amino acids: CASSHQGGGYTF. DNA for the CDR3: TGTGCCAGCAGCCACCAGGGAGGCGGCTACACCTTC.

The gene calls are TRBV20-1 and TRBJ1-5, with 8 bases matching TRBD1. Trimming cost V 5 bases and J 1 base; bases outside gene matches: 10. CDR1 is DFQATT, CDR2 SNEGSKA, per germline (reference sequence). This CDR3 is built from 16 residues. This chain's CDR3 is CSASDRVGTSNQPQHF. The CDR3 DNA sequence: TGCAGTGCTTCGGACAGGGTAGGAACGAGCAATCAGCCCCAGCATTTT.

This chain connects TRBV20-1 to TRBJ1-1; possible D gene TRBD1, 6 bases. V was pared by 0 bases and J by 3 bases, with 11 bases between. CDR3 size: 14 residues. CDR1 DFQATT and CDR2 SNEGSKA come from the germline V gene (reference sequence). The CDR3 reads CSARDLGGYTEAFF. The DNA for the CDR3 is TGCAGTGCTAGAGATTTGGGGGGCTACACTGAAGCTTTCTTT.

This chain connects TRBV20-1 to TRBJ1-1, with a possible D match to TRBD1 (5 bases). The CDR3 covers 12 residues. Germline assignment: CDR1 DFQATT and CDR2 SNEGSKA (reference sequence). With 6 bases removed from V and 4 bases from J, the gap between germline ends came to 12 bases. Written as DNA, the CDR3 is TGCAGTGCCACCGGGGCCGGCACTGAAGCTTTCTTT. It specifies CSATGAGTEAFF.

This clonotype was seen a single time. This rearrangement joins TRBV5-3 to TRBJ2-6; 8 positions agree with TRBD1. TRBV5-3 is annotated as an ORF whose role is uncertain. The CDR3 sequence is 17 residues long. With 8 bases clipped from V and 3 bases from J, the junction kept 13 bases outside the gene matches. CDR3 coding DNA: TGTGCCAGTAAGGACAGGGCTATACTACTTGGGGCCAACGTCCTGACTTTC. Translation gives CASKDRAILLGANVLTF.

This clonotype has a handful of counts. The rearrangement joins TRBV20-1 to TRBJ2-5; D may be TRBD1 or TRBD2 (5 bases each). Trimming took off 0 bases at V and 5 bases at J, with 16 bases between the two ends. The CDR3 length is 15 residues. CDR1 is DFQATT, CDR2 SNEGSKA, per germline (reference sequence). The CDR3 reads CSARDSGALGETQYF. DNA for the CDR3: TGCAGTGCTAGAGATTCCGGGGCCCTAGGGGAGACCCAGTACTTC.

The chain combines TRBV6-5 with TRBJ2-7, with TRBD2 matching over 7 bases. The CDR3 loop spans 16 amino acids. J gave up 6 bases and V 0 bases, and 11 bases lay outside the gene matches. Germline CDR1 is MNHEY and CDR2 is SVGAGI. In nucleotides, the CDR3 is TGTGCCAGCAGTTACTCGAGTAGGGCGGGACTACGCGAGCAGTACTTC. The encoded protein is CASSYSSRAGLREQYF.

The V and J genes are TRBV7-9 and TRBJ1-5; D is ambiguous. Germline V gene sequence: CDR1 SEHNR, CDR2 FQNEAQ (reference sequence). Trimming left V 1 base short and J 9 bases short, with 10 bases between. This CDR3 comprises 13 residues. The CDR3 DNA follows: TGTGCCAGCAGCTTAGAGAACCCCTGGCCCCAGCATTTT. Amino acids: CASSLENPWPQHF.

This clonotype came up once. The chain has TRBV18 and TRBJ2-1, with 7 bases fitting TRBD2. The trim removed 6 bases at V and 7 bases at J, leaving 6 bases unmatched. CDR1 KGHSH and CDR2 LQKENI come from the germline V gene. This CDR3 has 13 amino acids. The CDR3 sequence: CASSTGEGNEQFF. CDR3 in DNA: TGTGCCAGCTCGACCGGGGAGGGTAATGAGCAGTTCTTC.

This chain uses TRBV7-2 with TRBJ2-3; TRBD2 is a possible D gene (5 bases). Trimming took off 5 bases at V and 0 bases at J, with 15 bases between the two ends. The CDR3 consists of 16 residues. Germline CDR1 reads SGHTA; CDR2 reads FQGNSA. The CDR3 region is CASSRQLGLSTDTQYF. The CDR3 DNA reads TGTGCCAGCAGCCGGCAACTAGGACTTAGCACAGATACGCAGTATTTT.

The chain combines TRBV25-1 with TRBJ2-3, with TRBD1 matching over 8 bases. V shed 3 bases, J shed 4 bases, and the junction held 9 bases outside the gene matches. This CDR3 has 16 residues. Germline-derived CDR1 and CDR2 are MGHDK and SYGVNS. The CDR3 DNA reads TGTGCCAGCAGTGACCCCGCAGGGGGCACCGCAGATACGCAGTATTTT. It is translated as CASSDPAGGTADTQYF. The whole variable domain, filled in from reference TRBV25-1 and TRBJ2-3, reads EADIYQTPRYLVIGTGKKITLECSQTMGHDKMYWYQQDPGMELHLIHYSYGVNSTEKGDLSSESTVSRIRTEHFPLTLESARPSHTSQYLCASSDPAGGTADTQYFGPGTRLTVL.

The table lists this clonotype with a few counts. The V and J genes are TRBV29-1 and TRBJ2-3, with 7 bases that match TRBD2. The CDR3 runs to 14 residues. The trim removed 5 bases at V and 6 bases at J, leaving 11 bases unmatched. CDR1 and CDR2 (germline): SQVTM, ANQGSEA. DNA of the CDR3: TGCAGCGTTCTGGAGCGGGGTACTTTGGATACGCAGTATTTT. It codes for CSVLERGTLDTQYF.